Listed here are 10 T cell receptor beta chains from one sample, sequenced in a study of blood T cell repertoires in COVID-19. This table comes from immunoSEQ multiplex PCR, and its TCRdb copy is limited to in-frame clones, with some not included. The sample carries about 250,000 clones, 70% to 85% recorded once. The sample consisted of peripheral blood. All receptors come from an elderly man with acute or convalescent COVID-19.

This rearrangement joins TRBV7-2 to TRBJ2-3; the match to TRBD2 covers 12 bases. Germline V gives CDR1 SGHTA, CDR2 FQGNSA. V gave up 6 bases and J gave up 6 bases; unmatched junction bases: 13. The CDR3 runs to 17 residues. The CDR3 loop is CASSSSGRAEGGDTQYF. CDR3 bases: TGTGCCAGCAGTTCTAGCGGGAGGGCCGAGGGAGGGGATACGCAGTATTTT.

The rearrangement joins TRBV6-1 to TRBJ1-2; unclear D gene. V lost 4 bases to trimming and J lost 2 bases, with 17 bases between them. CDR1 MNHNS and CDR2 SASEGT come from the germline V gene. This CDR3 is 16 amino acids long. In DNA form, the CDR3 reads TGTGCCAGCAGTGGTTTCGGCGGAAGACTCAACTATGGCTACACCTTC. Its translation is CASSGFGGRLNYGYTF.

This sequence joins TRBV2 and TRBJ2-1; D ambiguous. Germline CDR1 and CDR2: SNHLY and FYNNEI. Trimming removed 8 bases from V and 4 bases from J, with 9 bases in between. The CDR3 contains 12 residues. CDR3 DNA sequence: TGTGCCAGCCGACTGAGTTACAATGAGCAGTTCTTC. Its protein product is CASRLSYNEQFF.

This chain uses TRBV19 with TRBJ1-3, with D tentatively TRBD1 (6 bases). V gave up 8 bases and J gave up 0 bases, with 11 bases separating them. There are 14 residues in the CDR3. Germline values: CDR1 LNHDA, CDR2 SQIVND (reference sequence). CDR3 in DNA: TGTGCCAGTGCCACAGGGAACTCTGGAAACACCATATATTTT. This gives the protein CASATGNSGNTIYF.

The CDR3 sequence: CASSLRTRRGTEAFF. The CDR3, as DNA: TGTGCCAGCAGTCTTAGGACACGCCGAGGAACTGAAGCTTTCTTT. V usage is TRBV27 and J usage is TRBJ1-1; D is possibly TRBD1 (5 bases). CDR3 size: 15 residues. Trimming stripped 5 bases from V and 5 bases from J, with 18 bases between. Germline V lookup: CDR1 MNHEY, CDR2 SMNVEV (reference sequence).

This chain joins TRBV6-6 and TRBJ2-2; D unresolved. V dropped 4 bases and J dropped 4 bases, with 4 bases sitting between them. The CDR3 loop spans 12 amino acids. In germline, CDR1 is MNHNY, CDR2 SVGAGI (reference sequence). The CDR3 DNA reads as TGTGCCAGCAGTTCCGTCACCGGGGAGCTGTTTTTT. Translation: CASSSVTGELFF.

This chain joins TRBV2 and TRBJ2-3; D may be TRBD2 (5 bases). Trimming left V 0 bases short and J 8 bases short, with 9 bases between. This CDR3 comprises 13 residues. Looked up from germline, CDR1 is SNHLY and CDR2 is FYNNEI. The CDR3: CASSEASRGTQYF. The CDR3 coding sequence is TGTGCCAGCAGTGAAGCGTCCCGGGGTACGCAGTATTTT.

The rearrangement joins TRBV7-3 to TRBJ2-7, with 8 bases lining up with TRBD2. V was pared by 1 base and J by 7 bases, with 3 bases of the junction left unmatched. This CDR3 is built from 13 residues. CDR1 and CDR2 from the germline V gene are SGHTA and FQGTGA. The CDR3 loop is CASSLNRGGEQYF. The CDR3 DNA reads TGTGCCAGCAGCTTAAACCGGGGGGGAGAGCAGTACTTC.

The V call is TRBV6-5, the J call TRBJ2-7; D ambiguous. Germline V gene data show CDR1 as MNHEY and CDR2 as SVGAGI. Trimming shortened V by 5 bases and J by 0 bases, and 11 bases separated the two germline ends. CDR3 size: 14 residues. The CDR3 nucleotides are TGTGCCAGCAGTCTATCGTTTCCCTCCTACGAGCAGTACTTC. This gives the protein CASSLSFPSYEQYF.

This clone was found a few times. The chain recombines TRBV5-1 with TRBJ2-6, with TRBD1 matching over 8 bases. The J segment lost 2 bases and the V segment lost 2 bases, leaving 3 bases of the junction unmatched. The CDR3 has 16 residues. Germline values: CDR1 SGHRS, CDR2 YFSETQ. The CDR3 DNA reads as TGCGCCAGCAGCTTACCGGACAGGGCTGGGGCCAACGTCCTGACTTTC. Amino acid sequence: CASSLPDRAGANVLTF. Variable domain in full (rest from reference TRBV5-1 and TRBJ2-6): KAGVTQTPRYLIKTRGQQVTLSCSPISGHRSVSWYQQTPGQGLQFLFEYFSETQRNKGNFPGRFSGRQFSNSRSEMNVSTLELGDSALYLCASSLPDRAGANVLTFGAGSRLTVL.